These T cell receptor beta chains were read from a single sample in a study of neurological immune-mediated disorders. One entry per CDR3 protein, called by TCRdb with MiXCR from the 5' RACE reads. Of 20,000 to 30,000 distinct CDR3 sequences listed, about 12% are singletons. Sequencing was performed on PBMCs. These receptor sequences come from a woman aged 55-70 years with HTLV-1-associated myelopathy (HAM/TSP). The CDR3 runs from the conserved cysteine through the conserved F or W. D genes are given only for firm matches. The listing skips clone size in some rows; elsewhere it reads once, few, many or a size class.

J gene: TRBJ2-6
clone size: many
D gene: -
V gene: TRBV29-1
CDR3 DNA: TGCAGCGTAGAATTCCCGCGGGGCCACTCTGGGGCCAACGTCCTGACTTTC
CDR3 protein: CSVEFPRGHSGANVLTF

J gene: TRBJ2-3
clone size: many
D gene: -
V gene: TRBV6-5
CDR3 DNA: TGTGCCAGCAAAAACCTACGGTGGGATACGCAGTATTTT
CDR3 protein: CASKNLRWDTQYF

J gene: TRBJ1-1
clone size: few
D gene: -
V gene: TRBV30
CDR3 DNA: TGTGCCTGGACGATAGGGCGCCACACTGAAGCTTTCTTT
CDR3 protein: CAWTIGRHTEAFF

J gene: TRBJ2-2
clone size: few
D gene: -
V gene: TRBV7-9
CDR3 DNA: TGTGCCAGCAGGTCGGGTCGGGGGAACACCGGGGAGCTGTTTTTT
CDR3 protein: CASRSGRGNTGELFF

J gene: TRBJ2-7
clone size: -
D gene: -
V gene: TRBV30
CDR3 DNA: TGTGCCTGGACGACGGAGGGGGGCTACGAGCAGTACTTC
CDR3 protein: CAWTTEGGYEQYF

J gene: TRBJ2-1
clone size: many
D gene: -
V gene: TRBV20-1
CDR3 DNA: TGCAGTGCTAGAGGGGGAAGCTCCTACAATGAGCAGTTCTTC
CDR3 protein: CSARGGSSYNEQFF

J gene: TRBJ2-4
clone size: many
D gene: -
V gene: TRBV7-2
CDR3 DNA: TGTGCCAGCAGCTCCTCGACAGCCACCAAAAACATTCAGTACTTC
CDR3 protein: CASSSSTATKNIQYF

J gene: TRBJ2-3
clone size: few
D gene: TRBD2
V gene: TRBV19
CDR3 DNA: TGTGCCAGTAGTACCGGGGGGTACACAGATACGCAGTATTTT
CDR3 protein: CASSTGGYTDTQYF

J gene: TRBJ1-4
clone size: many
D gene: -
V gene: TRBV5-5
CDR3 DNA: TGTGCCAGCAGCTTGGTGCCAGGGACCGCAACTAATGAAAAACTGTTTTTT
CDR3 protein: CASSLVPGTATNEKLFF

J gene: TRBJ2-1
clone size: many
D gene: -
V gene: TRBV24-1
CDR3 DNA: TGTGCCACCAGTGACAGACGGCCCGGACAAGGGGTCGATGAGCAGTTCTTC
CDR3 protein: CATSDRRPGQGVDEQFF

J gene: TRBJ1-2
clone size: few
D gene: -
V gene: TRBV29-1
CDR3 DNA: TGCAGCGTCCTAGGGTTGGGGAAGAACTATGGCTACACCTTC
CDR3 protein: CSVLGLGKNYGYTF

J gene: TRBJ2-7
clone size: many
D gene: TRBD1
V gene: TRBV3-1
CDR3 DNA: TGTGCCAGCAGCGTGGGACAGGGCGGCTACGAGCAGTACTTC
CDR3 protein: CASSVGQGGYEQYF

J gene: TRBJ1-6
clone size: many
D gene: -
V gene: TRBV20-1
CDR3 DNA: TGCAGTGCTAGGGCTGGGTGGGGCTCTGGTTCACCCCTCCACTTT
CDR3 protein: CSARAGWGSGSPLHF

J gene: TRBJ2-2
clone size: once
D gene: -
V gene: TRBV6-1
CDR3 DNA: TGTGCCAGCAATGAAGTATTCAGTACCTGGGAGCTGTTTTTT
CDR3 protein: CASNEVFSTWELFF

J gene: TRBJ1-1
clone size: -
D gene: -
V gene: TRBV20-1
CDR3 DNA: TGCAGTGCTAGAGATGGGGGCAGGGGCACTGAAGCTTTCTTT
CDR3 protein: CSARDGGRGTEAFF

J gene: TRBJ2-1
clone size: many
D gene: TRBD1
V gene: TRBV10-1
CDR3 DNA: TGCGCCAGCAGTGACCCCTCAACCGGGACAGGTAGTACGAATGAGCAGTTCTTC
CDR3 protein: CASSDPSTGTGSTNEQFF

J gene: TRBJ2-3
clone size: -
D gene: -
V gene: TRBV27
CDR3 DNA: TGTGCCAGCAGGCGGACAGGCACAGATACGCAGTATTTT
CDR3 protein: CASRRTGTDTQYF

J gene: TRBJ1-5
clone size: many
D gene: -
V gene: TRBV5-1
CDR3 DNA: TGCGCCAGCAGCTTTTCACCCAGGGATAGCAATCAGCCCCAGCATTTT
CDR3 protein: CASSFSPRDSNQPQHF

J gene: TRBJ2-1
clone size: many
D gene: TRBD2
V gene: TRBV6-2/TRBV6-3
CDR3 DNA: TGTGCCAGCAGTTTAGCGGGGGGACCATACAATGAGCAGTTCTTC
CDR3 protein: CASSLAGGPYNEQFF

J gene: TRBJ2-4
clone size: many
D gene: TRBD1
V gene: TRBV10-2
CDR3 DNA: TGCGCCAGCAGTGAGTCCGTTACAGGGGGCAAAAACATTCAGTACTTC
CDR3 protein: CASSESVTGGKNIQYF

J gene: TRBJ2-2
clone size: few
D gene: TRBD1
V gene: TRBV5-1
CDR3 DNA: TGCGCCAGCAGCTTTCAGGGGGAAACCGGGGAGCTGTTTTTT
CDR3 protein: CASSFQGETGELFF

J gene: TRBJ2-7
clone size: -
D gene: -
V gene: TRBV20-1
CDR3 DNA: TGCAGTGCTAGAGGGAACGGCGACGAGCAGTACTTC
CDR3 protein: CSARGNGDEQYF

J gene: TRBJ2-1
clone size: many
D gene: -
V gene: TRBV29-1
CDR3 DNA: TGCAGCGGGACCGGGACCCGTAACAATGAGCAGTTCTTC
CDR3 protein: CSGTGTRNNEQFF

J gene: TRBJ1-1
clone size: many
D gene: TRBD1
V gene: TRBV25-1
CDR3 DNA: TGTGCCAGCAGTGGGTCCGGGACAGTGAACACTGAAGCTTTCTTT
CDR3 protein: CASSGSGTVNTEAFF

J gene: TRBJ2-1
clone size: many
D gene: TRBD2
V gene: TRBV20-1
CDR3 DNA: TGCAGTGTTATGGGACTAGCGGCGATCTACAATGAGCAGTTCTTC
CDR3 protein: CSVMGLAAIYNEQFF

J gene: TRBJ2-1
clone size: many
D gene: TRBD2
V gene: TRBV20-1
CDR3 DNA: TGCAGTGCTAGAGATCGGATGGGACTAGCGGGCTCCTACAATGAGCAGTTCTTC
CDR3 protein: CSARDRMGLAGSYNEQFF

J gene: TRBJ2-2
clone size: -
D gene: TRBD1
V gene: TRBV20-1
CDR3 DNA: TGCAGTGCAACCGGGACAGGGGACACCGGGGAGCTGTTTTTT
CDR3 protein: CSATGTGDTGELFF

J gene: TRBJ2-5
clone size: many
D gene: -
V gene: TRBV7-8
CDR3 DNA: TGTGCCAGCAGCTTCGGGACCCAGGAGACCCAGTACTTC
CDR3 protein: CASSFGTQETQYF